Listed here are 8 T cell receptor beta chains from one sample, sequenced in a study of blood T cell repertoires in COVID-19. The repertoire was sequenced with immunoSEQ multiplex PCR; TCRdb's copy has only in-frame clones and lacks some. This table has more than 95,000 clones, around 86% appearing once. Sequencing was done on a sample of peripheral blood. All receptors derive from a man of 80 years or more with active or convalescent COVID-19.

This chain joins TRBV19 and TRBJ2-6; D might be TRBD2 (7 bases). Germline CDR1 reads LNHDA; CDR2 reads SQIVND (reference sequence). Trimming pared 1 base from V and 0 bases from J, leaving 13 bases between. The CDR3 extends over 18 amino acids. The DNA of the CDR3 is TGTGCCAGTAGTATAGGTTGGCGGGGGCGCTCTGGGGCCAACGTCCTGACTTTC. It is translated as CASSIGWRGRSGANVLTF.

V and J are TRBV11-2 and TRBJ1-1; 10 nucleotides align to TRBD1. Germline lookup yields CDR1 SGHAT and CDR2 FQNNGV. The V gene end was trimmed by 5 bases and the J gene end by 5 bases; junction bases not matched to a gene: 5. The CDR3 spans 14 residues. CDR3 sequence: CASSIWDRGTEAFF. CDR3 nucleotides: TGTGCCAGCAGCATTTGGGACAGGGGTACTGAAGCTTTCTTT. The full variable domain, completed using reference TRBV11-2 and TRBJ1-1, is EAGVAQSPRYKIIEKRQSVAFWCNPISGHATLYWYQQILGQGPKLLIQFQNNGVVDDSQLPKDRFSAERLKGVDSTLKIQPAKLEDSAVYLCASSIWDRGTEAFFGQGTRLTVV.

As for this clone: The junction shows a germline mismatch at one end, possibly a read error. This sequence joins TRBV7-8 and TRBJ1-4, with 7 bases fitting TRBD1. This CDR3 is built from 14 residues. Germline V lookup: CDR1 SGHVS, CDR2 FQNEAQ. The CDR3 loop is CASSLGGFREKLFF. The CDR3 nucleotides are TGTGCCAGCAGTTTAGGGGGCTTTCGGGAAAAACTGTTTTTT.

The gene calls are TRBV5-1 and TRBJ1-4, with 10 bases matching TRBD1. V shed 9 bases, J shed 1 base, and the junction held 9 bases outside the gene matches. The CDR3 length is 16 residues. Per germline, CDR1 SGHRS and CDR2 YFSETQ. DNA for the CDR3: TGCGCCACCGAAGACAGGGGGCGCGAAACTAATGAAAAACTGTTTTTT. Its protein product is CATEDRGRETNEKLFF.

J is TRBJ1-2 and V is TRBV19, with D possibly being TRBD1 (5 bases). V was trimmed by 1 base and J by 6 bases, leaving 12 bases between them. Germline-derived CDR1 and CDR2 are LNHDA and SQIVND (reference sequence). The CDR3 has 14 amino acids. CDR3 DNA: TGTGCCAGTAGTATAGTCGGCAGGGTCCATGGCTACACCTTC. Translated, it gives CASSIVGRVHGYTF.

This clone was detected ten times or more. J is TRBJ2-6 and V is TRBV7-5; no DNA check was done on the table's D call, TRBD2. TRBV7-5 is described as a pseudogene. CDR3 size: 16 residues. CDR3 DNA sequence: TGTGTCAGAGAGATTTGTTTCCCCTCTGGGGCCAACGTCCTGACTTTC. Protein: CVREICFPSGANVLTF.

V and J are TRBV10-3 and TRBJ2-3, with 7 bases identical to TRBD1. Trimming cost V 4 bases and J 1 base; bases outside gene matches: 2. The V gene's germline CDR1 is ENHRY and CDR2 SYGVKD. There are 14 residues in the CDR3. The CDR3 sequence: CAISGTGGTDTQYF. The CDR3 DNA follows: TGTGCCATCAGTGGAACAGGGGGCACAGATACGCAGTATTTT.

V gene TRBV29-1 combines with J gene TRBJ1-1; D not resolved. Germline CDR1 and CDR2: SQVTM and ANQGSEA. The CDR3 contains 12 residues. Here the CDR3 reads CSSGKANTEAFF. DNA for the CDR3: TGCAGTTCGGGGAAGGCGAACACTGAAGCTTTCTTT.